This T cell receptor beta chain originates from a study of OX40 agonist ivuxolimab in advanced cancers. The study's findings and limits: In the 0.1 to 3.0 mg/kg range, CD4+ and CD8+ blood T cells had expanded clonally by week 6.

In its sample, this clone was seen once. Its antigen remains unknown. Germline V gene sequence: CDR1 KGHSH, CDR2 LQKENI. The V end was cut by 6 bases, the J end by 3 bases, with 17 bases between. The CDR3 has 15 residues. Here immunoSEQ multiplex PCR was the method, and the copy in TCRdb shows in-frame clones only, minus some. The sample consists of some 75,000 clones, around nine tenths of them appearing once. This rearrangement joins TRBV18 to TRBJ1-1, with D unresolved. Here the sequenced sample was CD4+ or CD8+ T cells sorted from blood, taken in a trial of the OX40 agonist ivuxolimab. The clonotype comes from an adult with an advanced solid tumor such as melanoma, head and neck, liver or kidney cancer. DNA of the CDR3: TGTGCCAGCTCGCGGATCGGGCGCGTAGACACTGAAGCTTTCTTT. The encoded protein is CASSRIGRVDTEAFF.